The 21 T cell receptor beta chains below come from one sample, sequenced in a study of T cell changes during pregnancy in multiple sclerosis. Using immunoSEQ multiplex PCR, the repertoire was profiled, and TCRdb retains in-frame clones only, with some absent. The data show some 41,000 clones, about 94% seen once. This specimen consisted of CD8+ T cells from peripheral blood mononuclear cells, obtained in the third trimester of pregnancy. All receptors come from a female donor with multiple sclerosis, enrolled in a pregnancy study.

The rearrangement joins TRBV25-1 to TRBJ2-3, with 9 bases aligning to TRBD2. V gave up 1 base and J gave up 5 bases; unmatched junction bases: 7. There are 16 residues in the CDR3. Germline V gene lookup returns CDR1 MGHDK and CDR2 SYGVNS. DNA of the CDR3: TGTGCCAGCAGTGAATTCCTAGCGGGATCGGGAGATACGCAGTATTTT. Residues: CASSEFLAGSGDTQYF.

The chain recombines TRBV2 with TRBJ2-7; 7 nucleotides match TRBD1. The CDR3 totals 14 residues. Germline CDR1 SNHLY, CDR2 FYNNEI. V trimming: 7 bases; J trimming: 3 bases; junction bases outside the gene matches: 9. In nucleotides, the CDR3 is TGTGCCAGCATTGGTGACAGGGCTGGCTACGAGCAGTACTTC. Protein sequence: CASIGDRAGYEQYF.

The chain combines TRBV29-1 with TRBJ2-7, with 8 bases identical to TRBD2. V shed 5 bases, J shed 2 bases, and the junction held 2 bases outside the gene matches. Looked up from germline, CDR1 is SQVTM and CDR2 is ANQGSEA. The CDR3 totals 12 residues. The CDR3 bases are TGCAGCGTTCCGCGGGGGGCCTACGAGCAGTACTTC. Translated: CSVPRGAYEQYF.

The chain combines TRBV4-1 with TRBJ2-5; TRBD2 matches 9 bases. Germline CDR1 reads MGHRA; CDR2 reads YSYEKL. This CDR3 has 15 amino acids. After removal of 2 bases from V and 0 bases from J, the junction contained 1 base not matched to a gene. CDR3 sequence: CASSQIAGDQETQYF. The CDR3 DNA is TGCGCCAGCAGCCAAATAGCGGGAGACCAAGAGACCCAGTACTTC.

V gene TRBV2 combines with J gene TRBJ2-1; 9 bases are a match to TRBD2. The CDR3 runs 14 residues. Germline V gene data show CDR1 as SNHLY and CDR2 as FYNNEI. Trimming cost V 7 bases and J 9 bases; bases outside gene matches: 10. The DNA of the CDR3 is TGTGCCAGCACTAAGCGGGAGGCCCTGGGTGAGCAGTTCTTC. Amino acids: CASTKREALGEQFF.

The V gene is TRBV27, the J gene TRBJ2-7; maybe TRBD1 (5 bases). Germline V CDR1 and CDR2: MNHEY, SMNVEV (reference sequence). Trimming took 0 bases from V and 3 from J, leaving 9 bases between them. The CDR3 extends over 14 amino acids. CDR3 nucleotides: TGTGCCAGCAGTTTATCTCAGGGTGGCTACGAGCAGTACTTC. Translating gives CASSLSQGGYEQYF.

This clone is categorized as medium-sized (0.01 to 0.1%). The chain uses TRBV30 and TRBJ1-2, with 8 bases aligning to TRBD1. The CDR3 sequence is 12 residues long. The V and J ends lost 2 bases and 9 bases, in that order; junction bases with no gene match: 5. Looked up from germline, CDR1 is GTSNPN and CDR2 is SVGIG (reference sequence). The chain's CDR3 is CAWSLDRGSYTF. In DNA, the CDR3 is TGTGCCTGGAGTCTCGACAGGGGAAGCTACACCTTC. Looking up the rest from reference TRBV30 and TRBJ1-2 gives the full variable domain: SQTIHQWPATLVQPVGSPLSLECTVEGTSNPNLYWYRQAAGRGLQLLFYSVGIGQISSEVPQNLSASRPQDRQFILSSKKLLLSDSGFYLCAWSLDRGSYTFGSGTRLTVV.

This chain uses TRBV28 with TRBJ1-2; 8 bases are shared with TRBD1. The CDR3 spans 14 residues. Germline loops: CDR1 MDHEN, CDR2 SYDVKM. J gave up 0 bases and V 5 bases, and 2 bases lay outside the gene matches. The chain's CDR3 is CASSTTGANYGYTF. In DNA, the CDR3 is TGTGCCAGCAGTACGACAGGGGCTAACTATGGCTACACCTTC.

The CDR3 region has the DNA TGTGCCAGCAGTGATGTGAGACTAGCGGACAATGAGCAGTTCTTC. Translating it yields CASSDVRLADNEQFF. The rearrangement links TRBV2 to TRBJ2-1; TRBD2 aligns across 9 bases. Germline trimming cut 3 bases from V and 5 bases from J; bases unmatched to any gene: 5. Germline V lookup: CDR1 SNHLY, CDR2 FYNNEI. The CDR3 length is 15 residues.

The CDR3 spells CASSRDPAGRNYGYTF. As DNA, the CDR3 is TGTGCCAGCTCCCGAGACCCTGCAGGGCGGAACTATGGCTACACCTTC. The chain uses TRBV18 and TRBJ1-2; maybe TRBD1 (5 bases). The germline V and J ends were trimmed by 6 bases and 2 bases, with 19 bases remaining between them. Germline V lookup: CDR1 KGHSH, CDR2 LQKENI. The CDR3 is 16 residues long.

CDR3 protein: CASSSPGTGPRMETQYF. The CDR3 DNA sequence: TGTGCCAGCAGTTCACCCGGGACAGGCCCTAGAATGGAGACCCAGTACTTC. This chain uses TRBV28 with TRBJ2-5, with 8 nucleotides matching TRBD1. Germline CDR1 reads MDHEN; CDR2 reads SYDVKM. The CDR3 runs 17 residues. Trimming cost V 4 bases and J 5 bases; bases outside gene matches: 15.

This sequence joins TRBV2 and TRBJ2-3; 10 positions agree with TRBD2. Per the germline V gene, CDR1 is SNHLY and CDR2 is FYNNEI. This CDR3 spans 16 amino acids. The J segment lost 3 bases and the V segment lost 7 bases, leaving 10 bases of the junction unmatched. Here the CDR3 reads CASIGFIAGGTDTQYF. For the CDR3, the DNA is TGTGCCAGCATCGGATTTATAGCGGGAGGAACAGATACGCAGTATTTT.

J is TRBJ2-7 and V is TRBV7-8; the match to TRBD2 covers 12 bases. In germline, CDR1 is SGHVS, CDR2 FQNEAQ. This CDR3 contains 15 residues. J lost 7 bases, V lost 1 base, and 5 bases had no gene match. In DNA form, the CDR3 reads TGTGCCAGCAGCTTAGGGACTAGCGGGAAATCTGAGCAGTACTTC. It yields the protein CASSLGTSGKSEQYF.

This clone occurred once. This chain connects TRBV11-1 to TRBJ2-7, with TRBD1 matching 10 bases. The CDR3 consists of 14 residues. J was trimmed by 2 bases and V by 5 bases; bases with no gene match: 3. The germline V gene encodes CDR1 SGHAT and CDR2 FQDESV (reference sequence). The CDR3 DNA reads as TGTGCCAGCAGCAACGGACAGGGGGCCTACGAGCAGTACTTC. Translated, it gives CASSNGQGAYEQYF. The variable domain in full, completed from reference TRBV11-1 and TRBJ2-7, reads EAEVAQSPRYKITEKSQAVAFWCDPISGHATLYWYRQILGQGPELLVQFQDESVVDDSQLPKDRFSAERLKGVDSTLKIQPAELGDSAMYLCASSNGQGAYEQYFGPGTRLTVT.

The chain couples TRBV15 to TRBJ2-7; 8 nucleotides match TRBD1. V shed 8 bases and J 5 bases; nucleotides not matched to a gene: 11. Germline CDR1 is LNHNV and CDR2 is YYDKDF (reference sequence). The length of the CDR3 is 14 residues. The CDR3 bases are TGTGCCACCGAGAGGAGGCAGGGGGCGCACGAGCAGTACTTC. Amino acid sequence: CATERRQGAHEQYF.

V is TRBV11-3 and J is TRBJ1-1, with 8 bases that match TRBD1. Germline CDR1 SGHNT, CDR2 YENEEA. V was clipped by 5 bases and J by 0 bases; unmatched bases: 5. The CDR3 runs 15 residues. CDR3 amino acids: CASSTQQGVNTEAFF. In nucleotides, the CDR3 is TGTGCCAGCAGCACACAACAGGGGGTGAACACTGAAGCTTTCTTT.

This chain connects TRBV5-4 to TRBJ2-7; the match to TRBD2 covers 12 bases. J was trimmed by 4 bases and V by 4 bases; bases with no gene match: 3. CDR1 SGHNT and CDR2 YYREEE come from the germline V gene (reference sequence). CDR3 size: 14 residues. The CDR3 here is CASSPTSGSYEQYF. The CDR3 bases are TGTGCCAGCAGCCCGACTAGCGGGAGTTACGAGCAGTACTTC.

With respect to this clone: The DNA is left out, because the CDR3 cannot be placed on it with certainty; the CDR3 is given as TCRdb lists it. CDR3: CASSPAARLTPGSCFF. The chain couples TRBV18 to TRBJ2-2; no check of the table's D call, TRBD2, against the DNA was made. The CDR3 has 16 amino acids, counting both end residues. The germline CDR1 and CDR2 sequences are KGHSH and LQKENI.

The V and J genes are TRBV4-1 and TRBJ1-2; D perhaps matches TRBD1 (6 bases). The V gene lost 3 bases and the J gene lost 7 bases, with 18 bases spanning the gap. Germline assignment: CDR1 MGHRA and CDR2 YSYEKL. CDR3 length equals 15 residues. Here the CDR3 DNA reads TGCGCCAGCAGCCACCCCTATAGGGGGGGCCGTGGCTACACCTTC. As protein: CASSHPYRGGRGYTF.

The chain is built from TRBV29-1 and TRBJ2-1, with 11 positions matching TRBD1. CDR1 SQVTM and CDR2 ANQGSEA come from the germline V gene. The CDR3 length is 14 residues. Germline trimming cut 6 bases from V and 6 bases from J; bases unmatched to any gene: 7. The CDR3 DNA reads TGCAGCGTAGCCGGGACAGGGGGAGGCAATGAGCAGTTCTTC. Protein: CSVAGTGGGNEQFF.

This rearrangement joins TRBV5-4 to TRBJ2-7, with 9 bases aligning to TRBD2. With 4 bases clipped from V and 5 bases from J, the junction kept 7 bases outside the gene matches. The CDR3 runs 14 residues. Germline V gene sequence: CDR1 SGHNT, CDR2 YYREEE (reference sequence). This chain's CDR3 is CASSPGLAIDEQYF. As DNA, the CDR3 is TGTGCCAGCAGCCCGGGACTAGCTATCGACGAGCAGTACTTC.